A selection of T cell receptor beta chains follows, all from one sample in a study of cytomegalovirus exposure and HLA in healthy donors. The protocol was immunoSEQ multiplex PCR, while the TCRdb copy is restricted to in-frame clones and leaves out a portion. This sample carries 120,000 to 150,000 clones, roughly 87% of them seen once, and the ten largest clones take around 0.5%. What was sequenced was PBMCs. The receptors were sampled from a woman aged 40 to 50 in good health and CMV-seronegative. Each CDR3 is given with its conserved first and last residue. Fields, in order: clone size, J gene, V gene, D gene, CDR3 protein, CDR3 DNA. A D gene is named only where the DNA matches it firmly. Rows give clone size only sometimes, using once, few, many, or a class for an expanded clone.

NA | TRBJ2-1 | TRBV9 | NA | CASSVAGDTGLGQFF | TGTGCCAGCAGCGTAGCTGGGGACACTGGGTTAGGGCAGTTCTTC
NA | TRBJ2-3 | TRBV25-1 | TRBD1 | CASSNFPGQGNSDTQYF | TGTGCCAGCAGTAATTTCCCGGGACAGGGGAACTCAGATACGCAGTATTTT
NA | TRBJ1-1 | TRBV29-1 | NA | CSVVYRGFGTEAFF | TGCAGCGTTGTTTATCGAGGGTTTGGCACTGAAGCTTTCTTT
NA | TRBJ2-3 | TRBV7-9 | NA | CASSLEVYDTQYF | TGTGCCAGCAGCTTAGAAGTCTATGATACGCAGTATTTT
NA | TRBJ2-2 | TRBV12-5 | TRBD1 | CASGLGATGDPGELFF | TGTGCTAGTGGTTTGGGGGCGACAGGGGACCCCGGGGAGCTGTTTTTT
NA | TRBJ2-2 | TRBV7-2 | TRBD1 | CASSRRGLGELFF | TGTGCCAGCAGCCGCAGGGGGCTCGGGGAGCTGTTTTTT
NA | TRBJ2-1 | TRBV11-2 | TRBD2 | CASSLVLAGLFNEQFF | TGTGCCAGCAGCTTAGTCCTAGCGGGACTATTTAATGAGCAGTTCTTC
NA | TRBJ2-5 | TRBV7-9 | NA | CSSSPRTVQETQYF | TGTTCCAGCAGCCCCAGGACAGTCCAAGAGACCCAGTACTTC
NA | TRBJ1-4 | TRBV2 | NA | CASTPRGEKLFF | TGTGCCAGCACCCCAAGGGGAGAAAAACTGTTTTTT
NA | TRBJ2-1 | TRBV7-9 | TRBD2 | CASTSGTNEQFF | TGTGCCAGCACTAGCGGGACCAATGAGCAGTTCTTC
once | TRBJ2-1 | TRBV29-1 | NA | CSVSLVSNEQFF | TGCAGCGTTTCCCTTGTGTCTAATGAGCAGTTCTTC
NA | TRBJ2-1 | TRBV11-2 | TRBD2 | CASSYGTSGIGEQFF | TGTGCCAGCAGCTATGGGACTAGCGGGATCGGTGAGCAGTTCTTC
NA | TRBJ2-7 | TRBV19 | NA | CASSIAGLHGQYF | TGTGCCAGTAGTATAGCAGGGCTCCACGGGCAGTACTTC
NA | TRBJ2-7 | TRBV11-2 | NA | CASSSPWTGIYEQYF | TGTGCCAGCAGCTCCCCTTGGACGGGGATTTACGAGCAGTACTTC
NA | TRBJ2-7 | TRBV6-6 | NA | CASSYHLTAYEQYF | TGTGCCAGCAGTTACCACTTGACAGCATACGAGCAGTACTTC
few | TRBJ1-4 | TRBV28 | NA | CASSFWAPNEKLFF | TGTGCCAGCAGTTTTTGGGCACCTAATGAAAAACTGTTTTTT
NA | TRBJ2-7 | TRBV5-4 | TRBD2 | CASSLGGLAGGPPYEQYF | TGTGCCAGCAGCTTGGGGGGACTAGCGGGAGGGCCGCCCTACGAGCAGTACTTC
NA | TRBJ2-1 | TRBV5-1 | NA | CASSFSAGTYNEQFF | TGCGCCAGCAGCTTCTCGGCAGGTACCTACAATGAGCAGTTCTTC
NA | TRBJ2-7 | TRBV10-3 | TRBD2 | CATGLAGKLYEQYF | TGTGCCACCGGACTAGCGGGGAAGCTCTACGAGCAGTACTTC
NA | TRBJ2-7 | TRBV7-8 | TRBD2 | CASTQDSGGTVSYEQYF | TGTGCCAGCACCCAAGATTCGGGAGGCACCGTTTCCTACGAGCAGTACTTC
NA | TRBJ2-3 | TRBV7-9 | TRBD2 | CASSSTSGSETQYF | TGTGCCAGCAGCTCGACTAGCGGGAGCGAGACGCAGTATTTT
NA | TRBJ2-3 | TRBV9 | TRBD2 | CASSVGGLAGVTDTQYF | TGTGCCAGCAGCGTAGGTGGTCTAGCGGGAGTCACCGATACGCAGTATTTT
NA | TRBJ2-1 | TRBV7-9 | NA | CASSWVGGANEQFF | TGTGCCAGCAGCTGGGTTGGGGGGGCAAATGAGCAGTTCTTC
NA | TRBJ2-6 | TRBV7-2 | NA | CASSLDGSSGANVLTF | TGTGCCAGCAGCTTAGATGGGAGCTCTGGGGCCAACGTCCTGACTTTC
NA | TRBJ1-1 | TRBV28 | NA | CASSWADYTEAFF | TGTGCCAGCAGTTGGGCGGACTACACTGAAGCTTTCTTT
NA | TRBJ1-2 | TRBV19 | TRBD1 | CASTSFEGAAAYGYTF | TGTGCCAGTACTTCCTTCGAGGGGGCCGCGGCCTATGGCTACACCTTC